This T cell receptor (beta chain) came from a study of blood T cells in healthy people across ages. The V gene's germline CDR1 is MNHEY and CDR2 SVGEGT. Trimming took 4 bases from V and 4 from J, leaving 14 bases between them. There are 15 residues in the CDR3. With a J-beta primer mix and a sample-barcoded 5' primer, a second PCR ran about 6 to 11 cycles. TCRdb processed the 5' RACE reads anew with MiXCR; each CDR3 protein has one entry. The table has 700,000 or so distinct CDR3 sequences, 35% to 50% seen once; the top ten hold around 32%. This clonotype has only a few counts. Sequencing was done on a sample of blood. This receptor was identified in an elderly man in good health. This sequence joins TRBV6-2 or TRBV6-3 and TRBJ1-5; a possible D gene is TRBD1 (6 bases). The CDR3 protein is CASSFAGGLNQPQHF. For the CDR3, the DNA is TGTGCCAGCAGTTTCGCCGGGGGCCTTAATCAGCCCCAGCATTTT.